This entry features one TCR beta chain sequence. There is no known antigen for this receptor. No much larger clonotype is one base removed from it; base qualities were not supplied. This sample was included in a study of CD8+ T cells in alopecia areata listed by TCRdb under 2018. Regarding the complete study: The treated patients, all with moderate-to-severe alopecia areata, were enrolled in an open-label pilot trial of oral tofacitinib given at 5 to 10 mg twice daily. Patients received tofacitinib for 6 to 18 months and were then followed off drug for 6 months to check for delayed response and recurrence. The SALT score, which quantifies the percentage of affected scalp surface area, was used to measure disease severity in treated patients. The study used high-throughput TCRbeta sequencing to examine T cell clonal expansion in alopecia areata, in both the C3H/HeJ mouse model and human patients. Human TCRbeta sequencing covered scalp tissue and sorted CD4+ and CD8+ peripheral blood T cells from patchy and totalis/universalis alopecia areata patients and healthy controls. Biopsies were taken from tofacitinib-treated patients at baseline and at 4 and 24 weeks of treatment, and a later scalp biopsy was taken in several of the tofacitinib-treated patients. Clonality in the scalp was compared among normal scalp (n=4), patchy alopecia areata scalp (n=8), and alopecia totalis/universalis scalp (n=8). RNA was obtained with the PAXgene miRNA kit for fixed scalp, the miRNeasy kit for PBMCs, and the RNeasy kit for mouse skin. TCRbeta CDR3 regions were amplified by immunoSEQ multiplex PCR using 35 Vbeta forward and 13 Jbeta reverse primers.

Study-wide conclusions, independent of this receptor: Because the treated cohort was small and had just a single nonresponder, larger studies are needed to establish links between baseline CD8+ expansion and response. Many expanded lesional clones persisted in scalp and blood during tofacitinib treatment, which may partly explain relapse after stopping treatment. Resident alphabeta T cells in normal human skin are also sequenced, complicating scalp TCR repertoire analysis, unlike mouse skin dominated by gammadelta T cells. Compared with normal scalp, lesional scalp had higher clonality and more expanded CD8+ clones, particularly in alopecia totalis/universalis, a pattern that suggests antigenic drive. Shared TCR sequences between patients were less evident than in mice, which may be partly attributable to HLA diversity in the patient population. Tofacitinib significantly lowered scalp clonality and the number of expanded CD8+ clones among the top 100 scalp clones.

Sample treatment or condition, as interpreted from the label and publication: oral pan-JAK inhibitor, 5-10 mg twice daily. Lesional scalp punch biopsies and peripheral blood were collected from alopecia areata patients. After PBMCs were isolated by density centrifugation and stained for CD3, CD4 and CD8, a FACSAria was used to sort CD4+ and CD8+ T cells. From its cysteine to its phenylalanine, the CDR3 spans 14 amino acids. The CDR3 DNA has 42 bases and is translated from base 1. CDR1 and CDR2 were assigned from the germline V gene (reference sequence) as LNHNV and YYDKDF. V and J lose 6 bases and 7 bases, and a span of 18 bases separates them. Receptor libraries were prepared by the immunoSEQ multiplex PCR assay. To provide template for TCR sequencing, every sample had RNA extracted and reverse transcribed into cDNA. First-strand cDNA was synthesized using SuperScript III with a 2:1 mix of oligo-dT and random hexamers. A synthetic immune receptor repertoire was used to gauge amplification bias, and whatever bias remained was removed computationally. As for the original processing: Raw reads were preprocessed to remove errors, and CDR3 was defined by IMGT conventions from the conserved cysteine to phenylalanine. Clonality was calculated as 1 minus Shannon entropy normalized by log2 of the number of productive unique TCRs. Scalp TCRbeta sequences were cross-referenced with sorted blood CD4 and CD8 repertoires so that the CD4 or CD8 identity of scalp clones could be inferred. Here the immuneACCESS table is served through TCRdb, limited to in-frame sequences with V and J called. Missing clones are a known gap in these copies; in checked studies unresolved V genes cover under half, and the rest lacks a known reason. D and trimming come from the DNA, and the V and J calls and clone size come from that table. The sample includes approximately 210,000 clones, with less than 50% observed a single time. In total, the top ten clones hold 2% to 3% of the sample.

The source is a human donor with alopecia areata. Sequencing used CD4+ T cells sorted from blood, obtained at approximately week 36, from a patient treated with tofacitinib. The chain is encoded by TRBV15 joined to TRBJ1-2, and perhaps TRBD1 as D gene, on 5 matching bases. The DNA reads TGTGCCACCAGTGGTTGGGGCCAACGGGGTGGCTACACCTTC. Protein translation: CATSGWGQRGGYTF.